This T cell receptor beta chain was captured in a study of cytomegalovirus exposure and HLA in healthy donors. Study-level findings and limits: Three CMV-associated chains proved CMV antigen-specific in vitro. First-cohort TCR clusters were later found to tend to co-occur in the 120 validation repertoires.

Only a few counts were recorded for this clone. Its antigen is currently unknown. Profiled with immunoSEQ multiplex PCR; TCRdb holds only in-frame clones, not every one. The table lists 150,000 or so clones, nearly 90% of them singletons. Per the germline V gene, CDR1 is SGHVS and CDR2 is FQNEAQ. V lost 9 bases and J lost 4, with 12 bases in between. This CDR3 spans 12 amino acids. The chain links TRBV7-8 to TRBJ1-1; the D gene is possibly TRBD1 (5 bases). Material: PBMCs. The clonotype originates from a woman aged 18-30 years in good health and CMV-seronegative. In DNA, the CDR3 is TGTGCCAGTAGGGCCGGGGGCACTGAAGCTTTCTTT. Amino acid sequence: CASRAGGTEAFF.